A selection of T cell receptor beta chains follows, all from one sample in a study of shared T cell receptors in the human thymus. The assay was immunoSEQ multiplex PCR, and TCRdb's table has in-frame clones only and misses some. The sample has hundreds of thousands of clones, about 89% seen once; the top ten hold roughly 0.0087%. This sample also belongs to another study, concerning human thymus T cells.

The sample was thymocytes. These receptors all stem from a boy under two years old with a congenital heart defect. CDR3s include the opening cysteine and the closing phenylalanine or tryptophan. A D gene is named only where the DNA matches it firmly. Clone sizes are given selectively: once, few, many, or a class where the clone is expanded.

j_call: TRBJ2-2
clone_size: -
d_call: -
v_call: TRBV19
cdr3_aa: CASSSGLASGELFF
cdr3_nt: TGTGCCAGTAGTTCCGGACTCGCGAGCGGGGAGCTGTTTTTT

j_call: TRBJ2-2
clone_size: -
d_call: -
v_call: TRBV6-6
cdr3_aa: CASSSISGMGGELFF
cdr3_nt: TGTGCCAGCAGTTCGATCTCAGGGATGGGCGGGGAGCTGTTTTTT

j_call: TRBJ1-5
clone_size: once
d_call: TRBD1
v_call: TRBV7-8
cdr3_aa: CASSYYRGWDNQPQHF
cdr3_nt: TGTGCCAGCAGCTACTACAGGGGTTGGGACAATCAGCCCCAGCATTTT

j_call: TRBJ1-1
clone_size: -
d_call: -
v_call: TRBV2
cdr3_aa: CASIGERHTEAFF
cdr3_nt: TGTGCCAGCATTGGGGAGAGGCACACTGAAGCTTTCTTT

j_call: TRBJ2-7
clone_size: once
d_call: TRBD1
v_call: TRBV11-2
cdr3_aa: CASSSGTGPYEQYF
cdr3_nt: TGTGCCAGTAGTTCCGGGACAGGACCCTACGAGCAGTACTTC

j_call: TRBJ2-7
clone_size: -
d_call: -
v_call: TRBV15
cdr3_aa: CATSRDSVAETYEQYF
cdr3_nt: TGTGCCACCAGCAGAGATTCGGTAGCGGAGACCTACGAGCAGTACTTC

j_call: TRBJ2-7
clone_size: once
d_call: -
v_call: TRBV21-1
cdr3_aa: CASSKTGPGSIGRYEQYF
cdr3_nt: TGTGCCAGCAGCAAAACTGGGCCGGGGTCCATCGGGCGGTACGAGCAGTACTTC

j_call: TRBJ1-1
clone_size: -
d_call: TRBD1
v_call: TRBV7-8
cdr3_aa: CASSLTGVNTEAFF
cdr3_nt: TGTGCCAGCAGCCTGACAGGGGTGAACACTGAAGCTTTCTTT

j_call: TRBJ1-5
clone_size: -
d_call: TRBD1
v_call: TRBV5-6
cdr3_aa: CASSLGQGDQPQHF
cdr3_nt: TGTGCCAGCAGCTTGGGCCAGGGGGATCAGCCCCAGCATTTT

j_call: TRBJ2-1
clone_size: -
d_call: TRBD2
v_call: TRBV19
cdr3_aa: CASSIVASGNNEQFF
cdr3_nt: TGTGCCAGTAGTATAGTGGCTAGCGGGAACAATGAGCAGTTCTTC

j_call: TRBJ2-7
clone_size: -
d_call: -
v_call: TRBV29-1
cdr3_aa: CSVVGLRYEQYF
cdr3_nt: TGCAGCGTTGTAGGACTTAGATACGAGCAGTACTTC

j_call: TRBJ2-7
clone_size: -
d_call: -
v_call: TRBV28
cdr3_aa: CASSLAWRGQPDEQYF
cdr3_nt: TGTGCCAGCAGTTTAGCCTGGAGGGGACAGCCGGACGAGCAGTACTTC

j_call: TRBJ2-2
clone_size: -
d_call: -
v_call: TRBV27
cdr3_aa: CASSSPQTGPGELFF
cdr3_nt: TGTGCCAGCAGCTCCCCCCAAACAGGGCCCGGGGAGCTGTTTTTT

j_call: TRBJ2-1
clone_size: -
d_call: -
v_call: TRBV5-8
cdr3_aa: CASSLAPSFPYNEQFF
cdr3_nt: TGTGCCAGCAGCTTGGCCCCTAGCTTTCCCTACAATGAGCAGTTCTTC

j_call: TRBJ2-1
clone_size: -
d_call: TRBD1
v_call: TRBV6-1
cdr3_aa: CASSDRDRGSHYNEQFF
cdr3_nt: TGTGCCAGCAGTGATCGGGACAGGGGGTCCCATTACAATGAGCAGTTCTTC

j_call: TRBJ1-1
clone_size: -
d_call: -
v_call: TRBV4-3
cdr3_aa: CASSQEGRGGNTEAFF
cdr3_nt: TGCGCCAGCAGCCAAGAAGGGAGAGGGGGGAACACTGAAGCTTTCTTT

j_call: TRBJ2-7
clone_size: -
d_call: TRBD2
v_call: TRBV5-6
cdr3_aa: CASSFGGASNEQYF
cdr3_nt: TGTGCCAGCAGCTTCGGGGGGGCGAGCAACGAGCAGTACTTC

j_call: TRBJ1-2
clone_size: -
d_call: -
v_call: TRBV21-1
cdr3_aa: CASRFYRKRVFYGYTF
cdr3_nt: TGTGCCAGCAGATTTTACAGGAAGCGTGTTTTCTATGGCTACACCTTC

j_call: TRBJ2-6
clone_size: once
d_call: TRBD1
v_call: TRBV7-8
cdr3_aa: CASSQRRDRDPGANVLTF
cdr3_nt: TGTGCCAGCAGCCAACGGCGGGACAGGGACCCTGGGGCCAACGTCCTGACTTTC

j_call: TRBJ2-4
clone_size: -
d_call: -
v_call: TRBV4-3
cdr3_aa: CASSQGASGAKNIQYF
cdr3_nt: TGCGCCAGCAGCCAAGGCGCCAGCGGAGCCAAAAACATTCAGTACTTC

j_call: TRBJ1-4
clone_size: once
d_call: -
v_call: TRBV11-3
cdr3_aa: CASSGRQVLEKLFF
cdr3_nt: TGTGCCAGCAGCGGACGACAGGTTCTTGAAAAACTGTTTTTT

j_call: TRBJ2-3
clone_size: -
d_call: TRBD2
v_call: TRBV5-4
cdr3_aa: CASSLGLAGAYSTDTQYF
cdr3_nt: TGTGCCAGCAGCTTGGGCCTAGCGGGGGCCTATAGCACAGATACGCAGTATTTT

j_call: TRBJ2-1
clone_size: -
d_call: -
v_call: TRBV25-1
cdr3_aa: CASSSLGNEQFF
cdr3_nt: TGTGCCAGCAGTTCACTCGGCAATGAGCAGTTCTTC